These 13 T cell receptor beta chains share one sample of origin, sequenced in a study of blood T cell repertoires in COVID-19. Data came from immunoSEQ multiplex PCR; TCRdb stores just in-frame clones and leaves some out. The sample includes a few hundred thousand clones, roughly 80% of them seen just once. The sample consisted of PBMCs or T cells enriched from blood (not recorded which). These receptors all stem from a man aged 35 to 55 who had been exposed to COVID-19.

The chain has TRBV3-1 (or the pseudogene TRBV3-2) and TRBJ2-7; a possible D gene is TRBD1 (5 bases). The V end lost 0 bases, the J end lost 6 bases, and 15 bases lay between the germline ends. Per the germline V gene, CDR1 is LGHDT and CDR2 is YNNKEL (reference sequence). This CDR3 is built from 15 residues. CDR3 DNA: TGTGCCAGCAGCCAAGATCCCCAGGGTGGGCGCGAGCAGTACTTC. Its translation is CASSQDPQGGREQYF.

The chain carries TRBV2 and TRBJ1-5, with D unresolved. Trimming shortened V by 5 bases and J by 6 bases, and 8 bases separated the two germline ends. The CDR3 runs 12 residues. Germline CDR1 and CDR2: SNHLY and FYNNEI. In nucleotides, the CDR3 is TGTGCCAGCAGTCCCCGAGGTCAGCCCCAGCATTTT. It specifies CASSPRGQPQHF.

This sequence joins TRBV24-1 and TRBJ2-1; D might be TRBD2 (5 bases). The CDR3 contains 15 residues. V dropped 0 bases and J dropped 3 bases, with 8 bases sitting between them. The germline CDR1 and CDR2 sequences are KGHDR and SFDVKD. The CDR3 coding sequence is TGTGCCACCAGTGATTTGCGTCGGGGCTACAATGAGCAGTTCTTC. It specifies CATSDLRRGYNEQFF.

The V call is TRBV5-8, the J call TRBJ1-3, with TRBD1 matching 7 bases. V gave up 0 bases and J gave up 0 bases; unmatched junction bases: 6. Germline V gene sequence: CDR1 SGHTS, CDR2 YDEGEE. The CDR3 runs to 17 residues. The CDR3 nucleotides are TGTGCCAGCAGCTTGGGGACAGGCCTTATCTCTGGAAACACCATATATTTT. Protein product: CASSLGTGLISGNTIYF.

The V call is TRBV7-2, the J call TRBJ2-5, with a tentative D call TRBD1 (6 bases). Germline V gene sequence: CDR1 SGHTA, CDR2 FQGNSA. The CDR3 is 13 amino acids. Trimming removed 7 bases at V and 5 bases at J, with 14 bases between. The CDR3 coding sequence is TGTGCCAGCAACCGACAGGAGCTGGAGACCCAGTACTTC. Protein sequence: CASNRQELETQYF.

This clone was seen just once. The gene calls are TRBV11-1 and TRBJ2-1; TRBD2 matches at 7 bases. CDR1 is SGHAT and CDR2 is FQDESV in the germline V gene (reference sequence). The J segment lost 14 bases and the V segment lost 5 bases, leaving 15 bases of the junction unmatched. The CDR3 sequence is 14 residues long. In DNA, the CDR3 is TGTGCCAGCAGCACCATGCTCGGTACTAGCGAAGAGTTCTTC. Translation: CASSTMLGTSEEFF.

V and J are TRBV5-4 and TRBJ2-2; 7 bases agree with TRBD1. The CDR3 totals 15 residues. CDR1 and CDR2 (germline): SGHNT, YYREEE (reference sequence). J was trimmed by 3 bases and V by 5 bases; bases with no gene match: 7. CDR3 sequence reads: CASRQDRVDTGELFF. CDR3 coding DNA: TGTGCCAGCAGACAAGACAGGGTTGACACCGGGGAGCTGTTTTTT.

This clone was detected a few times. The V and J genes are TRBV18 and TRBJ1-1, with D maybe TRBD1 (6 bases). Trimming pared 3 bases from V and 7 bases from J, leaving 21 bases between. The CDR3 totals 16 residues. Germline CDR1 reads KGHSH; CDR2 reads LQKENI. The CDR3 region is CASSPPGTPIFLEAFF. The CDR3 DNA reads TGTGCCAGCTCACCTCCCGGGACACCCATTTTTCTTGAAGCTTTCTTT.

The chain carries TRBV5-6 and TRBJ2-2; 8 nucleotides agree with TRBD2. CDR1 is SGHDT and CDR2 is YYEEEE in the germline V gene. This CDR3 contains 14 residues. V lost 6 bases, J lost 4 bases, and 5 bases stayed unmatched. CDR3: CASNLAGLTGELFF. The CDR3 DNA reads as TGTGCCAGCAACCTAGCGGGCCTCACCGGGGAGCTGTTTTTT.

The chain carries TRBV6-4 and TRBJ2-1, with 9 bases aligning to TRBD2. V dropped 3 bases and J dropped 6; count of bases not matched to a gene: 3. This CDR3 is built from 14 residues. Germline lookup yields CDR1 MRHNA and CDR2 SNTAGT. In nucleotides, the CDR3 is TGTGCCAGCAGTGAGACTAGCGGCAGCAATGAGCAGTTCTTC. Encoded protein: CASSETSGSNEQFF.

V usage is TRBV14 and J usage is TRBJ1-3, with D possibly TRBD1 on 6 matching bases. Trimming shortened V by 4 bases and J by 0 bases, and 28 bases separated the two germline ends. This CDR3 region has 21 residues. Germline CDR1 SGHDN, CDR2 FVKESK. CDR3 in amino acids: CASSPIRFLNRDTGSGNTIYF. The CDR3 nucleotides read TGTGCCAGCAGCCCCATCAGGTTTCTCAATCGGGACACAGGCTCTGGAAACACCATATATTTT.

The rearrangement uses TRBV3-1 (or the pseudogene TRBV3-2) and TRBJ1-3; TRBD1 agrees at 9 bases. J was trimmed by 5 bases and V by 5 bases; bases with no gene match: 7. This CDR3 comprises 15 residues. Looked up from germline, CDR1 is LGHDT and CDR2 is YNNKEL (reference sequence). The CDR3 sequence: CASSLSQGARNTIYF. The CDR3 region has the DNA TGTGCCAGCAGCTTATCACAGGGGGCTAGAAACACCATATATTTT.

V gene TRBV19 combines with J gene TRBJ2-2, with D possibly being TRBD2 (6 bases). This CDR3 spans 14 amino acids. Germline CDR1 is LNHDA and CDR2 is SQIVND (reference sequence). The V and J ends lost 5 bases and 4 bases respectively, with 11 bases between them. CDR3 protein: CASSWQGLTGELFF. CDR3 DNA: TGTGCCAGTAGTTGGCAGGGACTCACCGGGGAGCTGTTTTTT.